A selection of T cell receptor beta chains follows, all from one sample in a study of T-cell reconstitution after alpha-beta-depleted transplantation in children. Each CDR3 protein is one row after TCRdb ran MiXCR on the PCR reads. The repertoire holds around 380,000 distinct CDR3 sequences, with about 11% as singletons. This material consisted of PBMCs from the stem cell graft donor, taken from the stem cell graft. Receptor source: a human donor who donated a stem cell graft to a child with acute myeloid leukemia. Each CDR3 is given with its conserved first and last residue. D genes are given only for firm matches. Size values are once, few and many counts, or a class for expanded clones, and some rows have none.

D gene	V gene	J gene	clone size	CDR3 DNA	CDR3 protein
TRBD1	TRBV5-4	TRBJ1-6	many	TGTGCCAGCAGCTTGGACGGGACAGTGGGTTCACCCCTCCACTTT	CASSLDGTVGSPLHF
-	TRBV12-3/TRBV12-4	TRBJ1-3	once	TGTGCCAGCATGCAGGCTAAACGACTGAGCTCTGGAAACACCATATATTTT	CASMQAKRLSSGNTIYF
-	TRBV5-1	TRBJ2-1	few	TGCGCCAGCAGCGAGAATTCCGTCTTGAATGAGCAGTTCTTC	CASSENSVLNEQFF
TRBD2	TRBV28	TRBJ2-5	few	TGTGCCAGCAGTCCTCAACTAGCGGGAGTTGGTGAGACCCAGTACTTC	CASSPQLAGVGETQYF
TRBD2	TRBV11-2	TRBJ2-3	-	TGTGCCAGCAGCTTACGGGCTGGACTAGTACTTTATACGCAGTATTTT	CASSLRAGLVLYTQYF
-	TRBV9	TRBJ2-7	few	TGTGCCAGCAGCGTAGCAGGGGGGAGGACCTACGAGCAGTACTTC	CASSVAGGRTYEQYF
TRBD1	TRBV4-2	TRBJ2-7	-	TGTGCCAGCAGCCAACCCACGGGACAGGGTATCTACGAGCAGTACTTC	CASSQPTGQGIYEQYF
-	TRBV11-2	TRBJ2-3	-	TGTGCCAGCAGCTTAGGTCGTGGGGCCTCAACTGAAGATACGCAGTATTTT	CASSLGRGASTEDTQYF
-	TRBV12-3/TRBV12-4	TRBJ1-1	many	TGTGCCAGCAGTTTCTCCGGGCCGGGCAACACTGAAGCTTTCTTT	CASSFSGPGNTEAFF
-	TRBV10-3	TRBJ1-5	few	TGTGCCATCAGTGAGTCGAGGGGGTTCAATCAGCCCCAGCATTTT	CAISESRGFNQPQHF
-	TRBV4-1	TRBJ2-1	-	TGCGCCAGCAGCCTCACCCAGGGGAGCCCGTCCTACAATGAGCAGTTCTTC	CASSLTQGSPSYNEQFF
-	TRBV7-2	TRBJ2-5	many	TGTGCCAGCAGCTTATCCAACCAAGAGACCCAGTACTTC	CASSLSNQETQYF
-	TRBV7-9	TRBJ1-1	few	TGTGCCAGCAGCCTAAAGGGAGGGGACACTGAAGCTTTCTTT	CASSLKGGDTEAFF
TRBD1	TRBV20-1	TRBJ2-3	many	TGCAGTGCCCACGGGACAGAGAGCACAGATACGCAGTATTTT	CSAHGTESTDTQYF
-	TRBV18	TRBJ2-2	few	TGTGCCAGCTCACCATCCACAGGTCTCACCCCCGGGGAGCTGTTTTTT	CASSPSTGLTPGELFF
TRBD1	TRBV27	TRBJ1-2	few	TGTGCCAGCAACCTCCCAGGGGGCTATGGCTACACCTTC	CASNLPGGYGYTF
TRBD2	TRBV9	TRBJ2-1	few	TGTGCCAGCAGCGTTTCCGCCAGCGGGACGGCTGAGCAGTTCTTC	CASSVSASGTAEQFF
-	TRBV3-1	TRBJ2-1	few	TGTGCCAGCAGCCAAGAGGAGTACAGCAATGAGCAGTTCTTC	CASSQEEYSNEQFF
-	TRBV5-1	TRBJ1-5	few	TGCGCCAGCAGCATCGACCCCGGCGGCAATCAGCCCCAGCATTTT	CASSIDPGGNQPQHF
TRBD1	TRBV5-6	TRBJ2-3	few	TGTGCCAGCAGCCCCCGGGACAGGGACACAGATACGCAGTATTTT	CASSPRDRDTDTQYF
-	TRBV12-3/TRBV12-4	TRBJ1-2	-	TGTGCCAGCAGCTCCGGGACATTGGGAGCTAACTATGGCTACACCTTC	CASSSGTLGANYGYTF
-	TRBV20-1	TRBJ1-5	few	TGCAGTGCTAGGATGGAGAATCAGCCCCAGCATTTT	CSARMENQPQHF
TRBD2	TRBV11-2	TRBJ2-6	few	TGTGCCAGCAGCTTACCCAGACTAGCGGGAGCTCCCGGGGCCAACGTCCTGACTTTC	CASSLPRLAGAPGANVLTF
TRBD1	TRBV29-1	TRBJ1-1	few	TGCAGCGCTACCGGACAGGTGAACACTGAAGCTTTCTTT	CSATGQVNTEAFF
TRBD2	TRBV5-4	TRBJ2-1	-	TGTGCCAGCAGCGCGGCGGGGGGCCATGAGCAGTTCTTC	CASSAAGGHEQFF
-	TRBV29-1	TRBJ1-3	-	TGCAGCGTTGAAGGGAGTACCTCTGGAAACACCATATATTTT	CSVEGSTSGNTIYF
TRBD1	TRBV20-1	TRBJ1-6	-	TGCAGTGAGGGGCCGGGACAGCTGAATTCACCCCTCCACTTT	CSEGPGQLNSPLHF
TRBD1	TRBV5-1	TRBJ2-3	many	TGCGCCAGCAGCGAAAGGGGGCCAACAGATACGCAGTATTTT	CASSERGPTDTQYF
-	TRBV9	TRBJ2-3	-	TGTGCCAGCAGCGTAGGGGGCTCCTCGGCAACGCAGTATTTT	CASSVGGSSATQYF
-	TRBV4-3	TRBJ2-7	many	TGCGCCAGCAGCCAAGATCCACGGACCCCGCTTAGGGAGCAGTACTTC	CASSQDPRTPLREQYF
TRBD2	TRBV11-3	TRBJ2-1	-	TGTGCCAGCAGCTTAGTACTAGCGGGATACAATGAGCAGTTCTTC	CASSLVLAGYNEQFF
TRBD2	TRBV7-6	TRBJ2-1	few	TGTGCCAGCAGCTTCACACTAAAAGCGGGGAGGAAAAACAATGAGCAGTTCTTC	CASSFTLKAGRKNNEQFF
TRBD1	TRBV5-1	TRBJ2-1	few	TGCGCCAGCAGCTTGGTTGGGACAGGAAACTACAATGAGCAGTTCTTC	CASSLVGTGNYNEQFF